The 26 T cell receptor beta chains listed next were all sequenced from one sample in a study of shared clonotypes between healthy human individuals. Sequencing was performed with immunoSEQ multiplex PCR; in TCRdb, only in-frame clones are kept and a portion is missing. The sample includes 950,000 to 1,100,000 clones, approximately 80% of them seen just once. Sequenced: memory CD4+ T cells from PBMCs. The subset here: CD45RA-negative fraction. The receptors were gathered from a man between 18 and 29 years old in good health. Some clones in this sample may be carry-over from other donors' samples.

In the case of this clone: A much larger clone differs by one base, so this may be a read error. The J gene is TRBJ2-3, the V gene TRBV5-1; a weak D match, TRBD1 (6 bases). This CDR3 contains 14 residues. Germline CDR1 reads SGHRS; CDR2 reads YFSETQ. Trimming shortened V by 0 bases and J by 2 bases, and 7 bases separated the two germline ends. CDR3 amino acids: CASSLVGATDTQYF. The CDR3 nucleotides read TGCGCCAGCAGCTTGGTGGGGGCCACAGATACGCAGTATTTT.

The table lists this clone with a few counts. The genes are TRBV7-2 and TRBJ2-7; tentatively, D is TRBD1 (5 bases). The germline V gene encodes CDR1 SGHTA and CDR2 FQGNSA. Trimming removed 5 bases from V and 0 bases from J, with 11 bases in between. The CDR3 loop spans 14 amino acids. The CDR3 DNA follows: TGTGCCAGCAGCGCTGACAGAACCTCCTACGAGCAGTACTTC. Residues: CASSADRTSYEQYF.

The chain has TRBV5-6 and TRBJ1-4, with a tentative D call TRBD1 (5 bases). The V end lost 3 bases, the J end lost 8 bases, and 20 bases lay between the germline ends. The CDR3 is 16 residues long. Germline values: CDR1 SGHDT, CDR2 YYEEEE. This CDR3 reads CASSSQGGTQREKLFF. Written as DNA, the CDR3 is TGTGCCAGCAGCTCCCAGGGCGGGACCCAAAGGGAAAAACTGTTTTTT.

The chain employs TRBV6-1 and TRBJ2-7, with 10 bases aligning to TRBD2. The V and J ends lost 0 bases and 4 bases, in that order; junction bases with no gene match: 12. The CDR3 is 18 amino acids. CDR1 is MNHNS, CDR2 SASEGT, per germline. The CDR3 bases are TGTGCCAGCAGTGAAGCGGATCGGAATAGCGGGAGGAGGTACGAGCAGTACTTC. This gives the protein CASSEADRNSGRRYEQYF.

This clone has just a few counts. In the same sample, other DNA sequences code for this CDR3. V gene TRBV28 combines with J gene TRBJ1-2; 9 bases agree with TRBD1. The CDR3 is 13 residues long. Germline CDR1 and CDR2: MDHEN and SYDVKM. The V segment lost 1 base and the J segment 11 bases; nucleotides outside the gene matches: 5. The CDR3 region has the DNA TGTGCCAGCAGTTTATCGGGAGGACAGGGGTACACCTTC. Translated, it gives CASSLSGGQGYTF.

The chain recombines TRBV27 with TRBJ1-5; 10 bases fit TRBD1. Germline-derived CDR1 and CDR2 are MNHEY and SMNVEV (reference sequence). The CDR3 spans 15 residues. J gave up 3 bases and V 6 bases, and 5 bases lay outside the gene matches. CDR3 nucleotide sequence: TGTGCCAGCAGAGGACAGGGGGGCCTCAATCAGCCCCAGCATTTT. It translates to CASRGQGGLNQPQHF.

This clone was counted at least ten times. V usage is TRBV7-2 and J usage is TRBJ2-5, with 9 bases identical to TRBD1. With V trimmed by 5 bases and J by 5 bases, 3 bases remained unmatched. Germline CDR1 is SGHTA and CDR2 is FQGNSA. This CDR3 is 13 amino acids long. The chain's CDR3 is CASSKGQGETQYF. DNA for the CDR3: TGTGCCAGCAGCAAAGGACAGGGGGAGACCCAGTACTTC.

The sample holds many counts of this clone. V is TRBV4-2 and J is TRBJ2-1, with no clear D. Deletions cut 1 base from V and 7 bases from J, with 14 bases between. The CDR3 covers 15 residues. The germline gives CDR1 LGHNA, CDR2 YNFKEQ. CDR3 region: CASSQGPASLNEQFF. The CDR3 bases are TGTGCCAGCAGCCAAGGGCCGGCCTCCCTTAATGAGCAGTTCTTC.

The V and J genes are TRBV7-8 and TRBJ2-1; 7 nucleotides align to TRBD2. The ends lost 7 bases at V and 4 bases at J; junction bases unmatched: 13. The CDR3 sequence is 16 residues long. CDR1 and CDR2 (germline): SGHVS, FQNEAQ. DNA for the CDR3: TGTGCCAGCAACCCTAGGGGAGGGCTAGGGTACAATGAGCAGTTCTTC. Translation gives CASNPRGGLGYNEQFF.

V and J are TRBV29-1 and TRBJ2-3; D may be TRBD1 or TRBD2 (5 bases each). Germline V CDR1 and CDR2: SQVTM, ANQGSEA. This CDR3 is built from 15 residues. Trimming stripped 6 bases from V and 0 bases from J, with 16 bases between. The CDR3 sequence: CSVSLGTASTDTQYF. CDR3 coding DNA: TGCAGCGTATCTCTCGGGACCGCAAGCACAGATACGCAGTATTTT.

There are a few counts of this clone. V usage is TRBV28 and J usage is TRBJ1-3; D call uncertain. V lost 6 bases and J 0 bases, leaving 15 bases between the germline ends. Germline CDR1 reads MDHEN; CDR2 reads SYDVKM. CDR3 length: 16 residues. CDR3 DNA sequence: TGTGCCAGCAGCACCCTTTTCGGGAGCTCTGGAAACACCATATATTTT. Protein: CASSTLFGSSGNTIYF.

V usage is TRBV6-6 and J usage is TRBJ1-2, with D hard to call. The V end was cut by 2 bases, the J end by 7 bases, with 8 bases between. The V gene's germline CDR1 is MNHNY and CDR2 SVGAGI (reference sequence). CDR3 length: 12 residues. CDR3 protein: CASSYVAGGYTF. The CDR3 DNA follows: TGTGCCAGCAGTTACGTCGCGGGTGGCTACACCTTC.

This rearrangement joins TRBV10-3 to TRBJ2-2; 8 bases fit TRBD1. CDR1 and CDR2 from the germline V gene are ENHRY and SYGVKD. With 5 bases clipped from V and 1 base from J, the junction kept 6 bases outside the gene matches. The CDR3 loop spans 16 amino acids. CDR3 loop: CAISPRTGLNTGELFF. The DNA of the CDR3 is TGTGCCATCAGTCCAAGGACAGGGCTGAACACCGGGGAGCTGTTTTTT.

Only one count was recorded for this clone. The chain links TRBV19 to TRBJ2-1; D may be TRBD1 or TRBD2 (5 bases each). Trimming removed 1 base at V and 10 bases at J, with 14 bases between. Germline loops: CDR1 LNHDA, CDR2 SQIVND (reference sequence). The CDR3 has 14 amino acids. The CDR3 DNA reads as TGTGCCAGTAGTATAGGGGGACCTAGCCGAGAGCAGTTCTTC. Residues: CASSIGGPSREQFF.

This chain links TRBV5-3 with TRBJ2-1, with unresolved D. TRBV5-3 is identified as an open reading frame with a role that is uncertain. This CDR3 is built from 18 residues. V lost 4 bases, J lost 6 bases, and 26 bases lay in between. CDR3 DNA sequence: TGTGCCAGAAGCAACAAACCCTCCCGGGCGTCCCCGTTCAATGAGCAGTTCTTC. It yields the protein CARSNKPSRASPFNEQFF.

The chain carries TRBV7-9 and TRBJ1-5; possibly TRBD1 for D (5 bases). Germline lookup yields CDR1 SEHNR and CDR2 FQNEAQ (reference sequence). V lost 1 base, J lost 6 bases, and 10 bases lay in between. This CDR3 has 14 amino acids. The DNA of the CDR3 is TGTGCCAGCAGCTTAGGACAGATGTCTCAGCCCCAGCATTTT. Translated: CASSLGQMSQPQHF.

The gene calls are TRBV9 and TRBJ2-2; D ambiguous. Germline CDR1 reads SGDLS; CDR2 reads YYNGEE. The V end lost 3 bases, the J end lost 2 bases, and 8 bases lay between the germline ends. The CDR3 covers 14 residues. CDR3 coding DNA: TGTGCCAGCAGCGGACCTCCTAACACCGGGGAGCTGTTTTTT. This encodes CASSGPPNTGELFF.

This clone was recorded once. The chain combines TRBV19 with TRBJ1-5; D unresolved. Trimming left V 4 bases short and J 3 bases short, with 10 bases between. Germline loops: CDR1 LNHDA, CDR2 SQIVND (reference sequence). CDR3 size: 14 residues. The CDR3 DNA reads TGTGCCAGTAGTAACTCAGGAGACAATCAGCCCCAGCATTTT. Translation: CASSNSGDNQPQHF.

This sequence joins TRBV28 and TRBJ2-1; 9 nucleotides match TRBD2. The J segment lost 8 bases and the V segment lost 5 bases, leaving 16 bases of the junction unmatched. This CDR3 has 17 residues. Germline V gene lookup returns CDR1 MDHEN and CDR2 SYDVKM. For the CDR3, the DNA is TGTGCCAGCAGTAGAATCGCGGGAGGGCCTTGGTACGATGAGCAGTTCTTC. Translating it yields CASSRIAGGPWYDEQFF.

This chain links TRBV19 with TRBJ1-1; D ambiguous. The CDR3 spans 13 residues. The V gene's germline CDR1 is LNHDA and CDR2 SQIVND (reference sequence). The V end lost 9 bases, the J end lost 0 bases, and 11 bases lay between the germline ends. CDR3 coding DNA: TGTGCCAGCGGCCCCCAGCTGAACACTGAAGCTTTCTTT. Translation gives CASGPQLNTEAFF.

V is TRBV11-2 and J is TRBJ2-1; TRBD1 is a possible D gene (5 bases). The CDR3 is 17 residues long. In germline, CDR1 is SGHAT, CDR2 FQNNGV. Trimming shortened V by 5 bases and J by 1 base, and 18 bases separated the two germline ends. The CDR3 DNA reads TGTGCCAGCAGCCACCCGAGGACATATTCTTCCTACAATGAGCAGTTCTTC. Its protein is CASSHPRTYSSYNEQFF.

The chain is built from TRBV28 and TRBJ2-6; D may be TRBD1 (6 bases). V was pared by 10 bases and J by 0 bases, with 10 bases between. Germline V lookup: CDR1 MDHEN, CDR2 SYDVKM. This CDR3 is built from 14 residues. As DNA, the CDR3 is TGTGCCACCGCCAGGGGCTCTGGGGCCAACGTCCTGACTTTC. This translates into CATARGSGANVLTF.

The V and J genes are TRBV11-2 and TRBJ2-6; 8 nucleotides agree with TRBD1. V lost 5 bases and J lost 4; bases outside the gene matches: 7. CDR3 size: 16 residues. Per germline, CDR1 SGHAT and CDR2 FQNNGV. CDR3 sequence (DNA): TGTGCCAGCAGCCACTACCGGGACAGGGGGGCCAACGTCCTGACTTTC. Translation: CASSHYRDRGANVLTF.

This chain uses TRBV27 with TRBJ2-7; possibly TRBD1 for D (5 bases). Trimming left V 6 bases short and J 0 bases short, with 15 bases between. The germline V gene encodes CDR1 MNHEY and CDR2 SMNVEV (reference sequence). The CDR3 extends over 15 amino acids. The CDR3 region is CASSRQPWGSYEQYF. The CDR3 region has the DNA TGTGCCAGCAGCAGACAGCCCTGGGGCTCCTACGAGCAGTACTTC.

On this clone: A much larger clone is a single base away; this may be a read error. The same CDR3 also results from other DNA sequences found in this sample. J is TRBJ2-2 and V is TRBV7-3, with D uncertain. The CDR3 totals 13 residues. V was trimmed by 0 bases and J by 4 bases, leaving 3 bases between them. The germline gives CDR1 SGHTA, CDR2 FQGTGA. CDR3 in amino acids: CASSLTTTGELFF. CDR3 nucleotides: TGTGCCAGCAGCTTAACGACCACCGGGGAGCTGTTTTTT.

The CDR3 spells CASSSGLVEEKLFF. The CDR3 DNA reads TGTGCCAGCAGCTCAGGGCTAGTAGAGGAAAAACTGTTTTTT. The rearrangement uses TRBV28 and TRBJ1-4, with a tentative D call TRBD1 (5 bases). Germline V CDR1 and CDR2: MDHEN, SYDVKM. CDR3 length: 14 amino acids. V gave up 6 bases and J gave up 8 bases, with 16 bases separating them.